A selection of T cell receptor beta chains follows, all from one sample in a study of OX40 agonist ivuxolimab in advanced cancers. Clones were read by immunoSEQ multiplex PCR, and TCRdb kept only the in-frame ones, dropping some. The sample shows approximately 100,000 clones, about 85% of them seen only once. The sample consisted of CD4+ or CD8+ T cells sorted from blood, taken in a trial of the OX40 agonist ivuxolimab. The receptor set was obtained from an adult with an advanced solid tumor such as melanoma, head and neck, liver or kidney cancer. CDR3s include the opening cysteine and the closing phenylalanine or tryptophan. The order of the fields is D gene, V gene, clone size, J gene, CDR3 DNA, CDR3 protein. The D gene is left open where the match is weak. Expanded clones get a size class; other rows say once, few or many, or leave the size out.

>NA|TRBV5-5|NA|TRBJ2-7
TGTGCCAGCACCAAGGTACCCATTAACTACGAGCAGTACTTC
CASTKVPINYEQYF
>NA|TRBV28|NA|TRBJ2-7
TGTGCCAGCACCCCAGGTGGCGGGAATTACGAGCAGTACTTC
CASTPGGGNYEQYF
>NA|TRBV18|once|TRBJ2-1
TGTGCCAGCTCACCACCGAACACAGGATCGTACAATGAGCAGTTCTTC
CASSPPNTGSYNEQFF
>NA|TRBV4-1|NA|TRBJ1-3
TGCGCCAGCAGCCAAGATACTAGGGCGGCCGGAAACACCATATATTTT
CASSQDTRAAGNTIYF
>TRBD1|TRBV15|NA|TRBJ2-5
TGTGCCACCCAGCGGGACAGGGGGTTGGAGACCCAGTACTTC
CATQRDRGLETQYF
>NA|TRBV28|NA|TRBJ2-4
TGTGCCAGCAGTTTTACGACAGGGAGGAAAGTTGCCAAAAACATTCAGTACTTC
CASSFTTGRKVAKNIQYF
>NA|TRBV10-1|NA|TRBJ2-6
TGCGCCAGCAGTGAACTCGGGGGACGGTACTCTGGGGCCAACGTCCTGACTTTC
CASSELGGRYSGANVLTF
>TRBD1|TRBV20-1|NA|TRBJ2-1
TGCAGTGCTAGAGAAGGAAGGGGGCAGCTCTTC
CSAREGRGQLF
>NA|TRBV7-9|NA|TRBJ2-7
TGTGCCAGCAGCCCCTGGGGCAGGGACTACGAGCAGTACTTC
CASSPWGRDYEQYF
>TRBD1|TRBV14|NA|TRBJ2-3
TGTGCCAGCAGCCAAGGTCTCAGTACAGGGGCGAATACGCAGTATTTT
CASSQGLSTGANTQYF
>NA|TRBV7-6|NA|TRBJ2-1
TGTGCCAGCAGCTTAGACCGAAGCTCCTACAATGAGCAGTTCTTC
CASSLDRSSYNEQFF
>NA|TRBV11-2|NA|TRBJ1-3
TGTGCCAGCCGAACGGGGGGGGCTATCCCAGACTCTGGAAACACCATATATTTT
CASRTGGAIPDSGNTIYF
>TRBD2|TRBV4-3|once|TRBJ2-1
TGCGCCAGCAGCCAAGAGGCGGCTAGCGGGAGTTATGAGCAGTTCTTC
CASSQEAASGSYEQFF
>NA|TRBV19|NA|TRBJ2-5
TGTGCCAGTAGTGTGGCCTCTCGGGGGACCCAGTACTTC
CASSVASRGTQYF
>TRBD2|TRBV5-1|NA|TRBJ2-7
TGCGCCAGCAGCCTCGAGGGACTAGCGGAGTTAGAGTCCTACGAGCAGTACTTC
CASSLEGLAELESYEQYF
>NA|TRBV6-6|NA|TRBJ1-1
TGTGCCAGCAGTTACAGCGAGAACACTGAAGCTTTCTTT
CASSYSENTEAFF
>TRBD1|TRBV28|NA|TRBJ2-3
TGTGCCAGCAGTTTCGCTTCACAGGGGCTAGATACGCAGTATTTT
CASSFASQGLDTQYF
>TRBD2|TRBV19|NA|TRBJ2-6
TGTGCCAGTGGAAGCGGGGCTGGGGCCAACGTCCTGACTTTC
CASGSGAGANVLTF
>NA|TRBV23-1|NA|TRBJ2-1
TGCGCCAGCAGTCAGCCGACACAGGGGGGGAACTACAATGAGCAGTTCTTC
CASSQPTQGGNYNEQFF
>NA|TRBV11-2|NA|TRBJ2-1
TGTGCCAGCAGCCCGCGTAGGTCGGCCCGTATTTTGGATGAGCAGTTCTTC
CASSPRRSARILDEQFF
>NA|TRBV5-1|NA|TRBJ2-3
TGCGCCAGCCGGCAGGGGCTGGGAGCAGATACGCAGTATTTT
CASRQGLGADTQYF
>NA|TRBV2|NA|TRBJ2-4
TGTGCCAGCATAAGGGCCTCTCGTGGAAACATTCAGTACTTC
CASIRASRGNIQYF
>NA|TRBV4-2|NA|TRBJ1-3
TGTGCCAGCAGCCAAGATAACAGGCGAATCTCTGGAAACACCATATATTTT
CASSQDNRRISGNTIYF
>NA|TRBV10-1|NA|TRBJ2-1
TGCGCCAGCAGCACCGTCGGGGACACCTACAATGAGCAGTTCTTC
CASSTVGDTYNEQFF
>TRBD1|TRBV6-1|NA|TRBJ2-7
TGTGCCAGCAGTTATTTGACAGGGTCCTACGAGCAGTACTTC
CASSYLTGSYEQYF
>NA|TRBV6-1|NA|TRBJ2-5
TGTGCCAGCAGTGGCGACGGGGTTACACAAGAGACCCAGTACTTC
CASSGDGVTQETQYF
>TRBD2|TRBV7-6|once|TRBJ2-1
TGTGCCAGCAGCTTCCTAGCGGGAGTAGGCTACAATGAGCAGTTCTTC
CASSFLAGVGYNEQFF
>NA|TRBV19|NA|TRBJ2-3
TGTGCCAGTAGTCCCTTTATCGACACAGATACGCAGTATTTT
CASSPFIDTDTQYF
>TRBD1|TRBV7-8|NA|TRBJ2-3
TGTGCCAGCAGCCTCCGGGACAGGGGGACAGATACGCAGTATTTT
CASSLRDRGTDTQYF